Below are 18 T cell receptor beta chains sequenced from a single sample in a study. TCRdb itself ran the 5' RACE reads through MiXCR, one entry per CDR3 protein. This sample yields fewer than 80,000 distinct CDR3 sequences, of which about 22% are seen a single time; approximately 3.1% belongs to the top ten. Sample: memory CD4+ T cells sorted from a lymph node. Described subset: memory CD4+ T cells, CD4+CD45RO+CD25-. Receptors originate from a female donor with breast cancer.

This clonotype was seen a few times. CDR3 in DNA: TGCAGTGCTACGGACAGTATTGGAAACACCATATATTTT. Its protein is CSATDSIGNTIYF. This chain joins TRBV20-1 and TRBJ1-3; tentative D call: TRBD1 (6 bases). V was clipped by 4 bases and J by 3 bases, with 10 bases between them. The length of the CDR3 is 13 residues. Germline lookup yields CDR1 DFQATT and CDR2 SNEGSKA (reference sequence).

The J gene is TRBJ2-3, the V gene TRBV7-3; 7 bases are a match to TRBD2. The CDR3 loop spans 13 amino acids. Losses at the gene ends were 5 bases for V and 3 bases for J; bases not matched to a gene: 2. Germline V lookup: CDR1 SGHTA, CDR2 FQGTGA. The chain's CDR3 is CASSKGGTDTQYF. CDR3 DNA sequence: TGTGCCAGCAGCAAGGGAGGGACAGATACGCAGTATTTT.

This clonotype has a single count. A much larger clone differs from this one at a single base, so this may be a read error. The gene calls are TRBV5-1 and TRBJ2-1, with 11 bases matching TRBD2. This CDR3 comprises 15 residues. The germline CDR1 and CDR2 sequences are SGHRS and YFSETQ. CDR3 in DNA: TGCGCCAGCAGCCCGTTAGCGGGGGGGCGGAATGGGCAGTTCTTC. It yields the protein CASSPLAGGRNGQFF.

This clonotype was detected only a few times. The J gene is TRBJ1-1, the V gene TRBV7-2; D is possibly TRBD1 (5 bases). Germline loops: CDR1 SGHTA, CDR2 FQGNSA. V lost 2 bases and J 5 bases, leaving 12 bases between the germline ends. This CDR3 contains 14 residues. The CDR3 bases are TGTGCCAGCAGCTTATTAGGGGCGAATACTGAAGCTTTCTTT. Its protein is CASSLLGANTEAFF.

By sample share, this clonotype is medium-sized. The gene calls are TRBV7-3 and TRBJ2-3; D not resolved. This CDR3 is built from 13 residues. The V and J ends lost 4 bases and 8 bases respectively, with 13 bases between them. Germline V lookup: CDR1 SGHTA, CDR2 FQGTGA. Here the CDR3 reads CASSSSHKSTQYF. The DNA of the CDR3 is TGTGCCAGCAGCTCCTCCCACAAGAGTACGCAGTATTTT.

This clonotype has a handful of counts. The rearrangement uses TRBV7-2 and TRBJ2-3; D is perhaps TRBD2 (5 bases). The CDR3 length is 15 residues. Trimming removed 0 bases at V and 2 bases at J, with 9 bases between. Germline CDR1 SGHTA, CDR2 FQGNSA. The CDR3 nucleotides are TGTGCCAGCAGCTTAGCGGGAGAGACCACAGATACGCAGTATTTT. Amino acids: CASSLAGETTDTQYF. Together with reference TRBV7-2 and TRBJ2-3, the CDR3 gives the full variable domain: GAGVSQSPSNKVTEKGKDVELRCDPISGHTALYWYRQSLGQGLEFLIYFQGNSAPDKSGLPSDRFSAERTGGSVSTLTIQRTQQEDSAVYLCASSLAGETTDTQYFGPGTRLTVL.

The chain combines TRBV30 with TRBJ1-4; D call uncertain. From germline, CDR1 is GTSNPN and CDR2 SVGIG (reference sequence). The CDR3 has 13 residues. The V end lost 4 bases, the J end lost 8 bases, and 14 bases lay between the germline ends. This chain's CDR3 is CAWKGLKREKLFF. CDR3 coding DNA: TGTGCCTGGAAAGGACTAAAGAGGGAAAAACTGTTTTTT.

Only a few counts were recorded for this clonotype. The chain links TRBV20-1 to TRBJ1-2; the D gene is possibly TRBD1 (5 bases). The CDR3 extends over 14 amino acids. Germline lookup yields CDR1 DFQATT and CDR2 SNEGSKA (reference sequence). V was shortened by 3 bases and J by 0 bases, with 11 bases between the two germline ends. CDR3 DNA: TGCAGTGCTAGGAAGACAGAGACTAACTATGGCTACACCTTC. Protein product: CSARKTETNYGYTF.

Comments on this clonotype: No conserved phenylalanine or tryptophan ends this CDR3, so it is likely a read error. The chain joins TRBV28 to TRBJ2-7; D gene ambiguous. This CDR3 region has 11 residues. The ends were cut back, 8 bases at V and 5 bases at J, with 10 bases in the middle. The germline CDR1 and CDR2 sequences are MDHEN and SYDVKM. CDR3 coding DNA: TGTGCCAGCTTGGTAGCTAACGAGCAGTACATC. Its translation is CASLVANEQYI.

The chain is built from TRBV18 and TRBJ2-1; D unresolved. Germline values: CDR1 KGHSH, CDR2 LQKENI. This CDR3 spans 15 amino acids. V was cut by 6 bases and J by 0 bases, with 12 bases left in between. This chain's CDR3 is CASSLTASSYNEQFF. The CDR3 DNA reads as TGTGCCAGCTCCCTTACAGCTAGCTCCTACAATGAGCAGTTCTTC.

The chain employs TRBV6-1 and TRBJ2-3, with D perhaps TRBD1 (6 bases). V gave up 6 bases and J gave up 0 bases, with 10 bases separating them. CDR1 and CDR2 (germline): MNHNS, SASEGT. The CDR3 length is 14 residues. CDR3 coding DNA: TGTGCCAGCAGACCCGACAGGAGCACAGATACGCAGTATTTT. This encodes CASRPDRSTDTQYF.

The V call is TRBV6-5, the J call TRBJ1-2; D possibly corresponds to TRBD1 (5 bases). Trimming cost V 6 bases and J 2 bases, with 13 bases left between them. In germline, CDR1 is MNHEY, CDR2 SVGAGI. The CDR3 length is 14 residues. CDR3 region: CASSTGGSNYGYTF. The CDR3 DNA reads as TGTGCCAGCAGCACCGGGGGGTCGAACTATGGCTACACCTTC.

Here the CDR3 reads CSARDPQKSTNEKLFF. The CDR3 DNA sequence: TGCAGTGCTAGAGATCCCCAGAAGTCAACTAATGAAAAACTGTTTTTT. The genes are TRBV20-1 and TRBJ1-4; no clear D. V shed 0 bases and J shed 0 bases, with 11 bases lying between them. Germline V lookup: CDR1 DFQATT, CDR2 SNEGSKA (reference sequence). The CDR3 covers 16 residues.

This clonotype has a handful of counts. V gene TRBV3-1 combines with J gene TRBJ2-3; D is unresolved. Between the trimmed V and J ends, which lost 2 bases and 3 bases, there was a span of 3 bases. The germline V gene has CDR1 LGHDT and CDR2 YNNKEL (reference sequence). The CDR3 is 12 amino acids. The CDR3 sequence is CASSQSTDTQYF. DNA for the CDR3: TGTGCCAGCAGCCAAAGTACAGATACGCAGTATTTT.

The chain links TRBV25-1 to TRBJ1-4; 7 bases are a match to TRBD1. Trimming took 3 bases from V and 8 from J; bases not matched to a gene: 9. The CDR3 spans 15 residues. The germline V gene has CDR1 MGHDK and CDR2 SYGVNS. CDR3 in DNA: TGTGCCAGCAGTGATACTGGGACAGCTCACGAAAAACTGTTTTTT. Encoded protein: CASSDTGTAHEKLFF.

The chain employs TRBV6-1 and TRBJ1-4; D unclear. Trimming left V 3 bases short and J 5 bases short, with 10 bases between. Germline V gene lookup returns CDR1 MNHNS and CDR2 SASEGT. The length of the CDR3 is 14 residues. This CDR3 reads CASSDTQLNEKLFF. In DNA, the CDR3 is TGTGCCAGCAGTGATACTCAGTTAAATGAAAAACTGTTTTTT.

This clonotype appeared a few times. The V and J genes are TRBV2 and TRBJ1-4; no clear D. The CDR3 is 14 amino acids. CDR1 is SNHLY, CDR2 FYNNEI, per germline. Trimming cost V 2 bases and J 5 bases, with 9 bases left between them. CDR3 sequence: CASSELQTNEKLFF. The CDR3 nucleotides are TGTGCCAGCAGTGAACTCCAGACGAATGAAAAACTGTTTTTT.

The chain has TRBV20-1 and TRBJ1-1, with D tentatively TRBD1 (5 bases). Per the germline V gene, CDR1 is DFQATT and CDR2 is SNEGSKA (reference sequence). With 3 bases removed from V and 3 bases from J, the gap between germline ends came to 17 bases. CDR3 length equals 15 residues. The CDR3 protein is CSASRSDMPYTEAFF. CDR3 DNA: TGCAGTGCTAGCCGATCGGACATGCCATACACTGAAGCTTTCTTT.